This T cell receptor beta chain was retrieved from a study of shared clonotypes between healthy human individuals. Overall study findings and caveats: Some clonotypes were shared by all four sorted-subset donors, while others were not shared. The non-shared ones had lower generation probabilities than the shared ones.

This clone was seen a single time. The antigen is not known. The germline gives CDR1 SGHVS, CDR2 FQNEAQ. V lost 5 bases, J lost 3 bases, and 16 bases lay in between. The CDR3 contains 15 residues. Donors were healthy HIV-negative adults without recent acute infections or vaccinations. CD4+ cells underwent separation, giving CD45RA+ naive and CD45RA-negative memory subsets. Original methodology: Filtering differed, since immunoSEQ gave only junction sequences and no quality scores. TCRdb's table, derived via immunoSEQ multiplex PCR, lists solely in-frame clones and lacks some. From that table come the V and J calls and clone size; the DNA was used to work out D and trimming. The sample gives over a million clones, 78% of which show up once; 0.5% to 0.65% is in the top ten.

The origin of this receptor is a man aged 18 to 30 in good health. Some clones in this sample may be carry-over from other donors' samples. The chain links TRBV7-8 to TRBJ1-1, with no clear D. The source material was memory CD4+ T cells from PBMCs. The subset is: CD45RA-negative fraction. The CDR3 DNA follows: TGTGCCAGCAGCCCCTTTATCGGAACCTACACTGAAGCTTTCTTT. Translated, it gives CASSPFIGTYTEAFF.